These T cell receptor beta chains were read from a single sample in a study of blood T cell repertoires in COVID-19. Sequenced by immunoSEQ multiplex PCR; TCRdb stores in-frame clones only, minus some. The table records some 210,000 clones, around nine tenths of them present only once. The sequenced material came from peripheral blood. The receptors shown here come from a woman between 40 and 50 years old with acute or convalescent COVID-19. The CDR3 runs from the conserved cysteine through the conserved F or W. A D gene is named only where the DNA matches it firmly. Expanded clones are given a class, and other clones once, few, many or no size at all.

clone size | D gene | J gene | V gene | CDR3 DNA | CDR3 protein
NA | TRBD1 | TRBJ1-2 | TRBV30 | TGTGCCTGGAGCTCGGGACAGAACTATGGCTACACCTTC | CAWSSGQNYGYTF
NA | NA | TRBJ2-2 | TRBV2 | TGTGCCAGCAGTGAAGCCCATCCCCTGGACACGAACACCGGGGAGCTGTTTTTT | CASSEAHPLDTNTGELFF
NA | TRBD1 | TRBJ1-2 | TRBV5-1 | TGCGCCAGCAGCTCCGACAGGGTCGGCTACACCTTC | CASSSDRVGYTF
NA | TRBD1 | TRBJ1-5 | TRBV7-2 | TGTGCCAGCAGCTTAGGAACGGACAGGGATCAGCCCCAGCATTTT | CASSLGTDRDQPQHF
NA | NA | TRBJ2-5 | TRBV7-3 | TGTGCCAGCAGCTTAAACAGGGTAGAGACCCAGTACTTC | CASSLNRVETQYF
NA | NA | TRBJ2-3 | TRBV7-9 | TGTGCCAGCAGCTTAAATAGCGGAGCCACAGATACGCAGTATTTT | CASSLNSGATDTQYF
NA | TRBD1 | TRBJ1-1 | TRBV5-4 | TGTGCCAGCAGCTTGGGACAGGGGAGTACCTTGGCTTTCTTT | CASSLGQGSTLAFF
NA | NA | TRBJ1-1 | TRBV18 | TGTGCCAGCTCTCAACGGTCTGAAGCTTTCTTT | CASSQRSEAFF
NA | NA | TRBJ2-2 | TRBV5-4 | TGTGCCAGCAGCTTCTCCCTAGCGTCCTTCACCGGGGAGCTGTTTTTT | CASSFSLASFTGELFF
NA | TRBD1 | TRBJ1-5 | TRBV6-2/TRBV6-3 | TGTGCCAGCAGCCCAGACAGGGGACACCAGCCCCAGCATTTT | CASSPDRGHQPQHF
NA | NA | TRBJ1-1 | TRBV19 | TGTGCCAGTAGTATCTCGGAGGTTGAAGCTTTCTTT | CASSISEVEAFF
NA | TRBD1 | TRBJ2-2 | TRBV6-5 | TGTGCCAGCAGCAGGACAGGGAAGAACACCGGGGAGCTGTTTTTT | CASSRTGKNTGELFF
NA | TRBD2 | TRBJ2-1 | TRBV11-2 | TGTGCCAGCAGCTTAGATTTAAGCGGGGATGCCGATGAGCAGTTCTTC | CASSLDLSGDADEQFF
NA | NA | TRBJ1-1 | TRBV7-9 | TGTGCCAGCAGCTTAGCGAAAGGAGGGAACACTGAAGCTTTCTTT | CASSLAKGGNTEAFF
NA | NA | TRBJ2-5 | TRBV6-6 | TGTGCCAGCTGCCGGACAGCACAAGAGACCCAGTACTTC | CASCRTAQETQYF
NA | NA | TRBJ2-4 | TRBV7-3 | TGTGCCAGCAGCTTAACCGTCGGGGGAGACATTCAGTACTTC | CASSLTVGGDIQYF
NA | NA | TRBJ2-2 | TRBV24-1 | TGTGCCACCAGCCTCAGGGGTGGCACCGGGGAGCTGTTTTTT | CATSLRGGTGELFF
NA | NA | TRBJ2-1 | TRBV4-2 | TGTGCCAGCAGCCATCTCAATGAGCAGTTCTTC | CASSHLNEQFF
NA | NA | TRBJ1-2 | TRBV27 | TGTGCCAGCAGTTTATCCTACCTGGTTGATAACTATGGCTACACCTTC | CASSLSYLVDNYGYTF
NA | NA | TRBJ1-2 | TRBV6-6 | TGTGCCAGCAGTTACTTCCCCTTAAACTATGGCTACACCTTC | CASSYFPLNYGYTF
NA | TRBD1 | TRBJ1-1 | TRBV4-1 | TGCGCCAGCAGCCAGGATGAATGGGACAGGGTCACTGAAGCTTTCTTT | CASSQDEWDRVTEAFF
once | NA | TRBJ2-3 | TRBV5-1 | TGCGCCAGCAGCTTAGGCAGGGGGGAAGATACGCAGTATTTT | CASSLGRGEDTQYF
NA | NA | TRBJ2-5 | TRBV3-1/TRBV3-2 | TGTGCCAGCAGCCAACGGGGGAACCAAGAGACCCAGTACTTC | CASSQRGNQETQYF